This T cell receptor beta chain was found in a study of cytomegalovirus exposure and HLA in healthy donors (dated by TCRdb to the late 2010s). Looking at the study overall: In an earlier analysis of fewer than 750 of the donors, approximately 300 Gb of sequence data and about 110 million unique TCR beta sequences from roughly 200 million T cells were reported. An early release that covered about 640 HLA-typed donors contained approximately 300 gigabases of sequencing data and about 84 million unique TCR sequences. The genetic ancestry cluster associated with self-reported Caucasian donors included 81% of the 300 to 450 genotyped donors. The study aimed to test whether signatures of past pathogen exposure could be identified by cataloging public T cell receptors. The T cell repertoires of about 700 subjects were profiled by immunosequencing and related to cytomegalovirus serostatus. Besides the first cohort of more than 650 subjects, a separate validation cohort made up of 90 to 150 different subjects was used. The study combined high-throughput TCR immunosequencing, statistical association of individual TCRs with disease status, and machine learning to predict cytomegalovirus infection status. In a later analysis, previously published TCR beta repertoires from 500 to 750 donors were re-analyzed and high-resolution HLA genotyping was added so that TCR occurrence patterns could be studied. In the later analysis, no new phenotypic data were used to find candidate immune exposures; instead, reliance was placed on TCR beta sequences and their occurrence across donors. An earlier analysis of several hundred of the donors applied high-throughput TCR beta sequencing to assess whether each TCR beta V gene segment acted as functional or pseudogenic. Donor age, sex, ethnicity and CMV serostatus were compiled alongside the repertoire data. A later genetic analysis took genome-wide SNP genotypes for about 65% of the 666 donors and used that subset as a discovery cohort. All discovery cohort repertoires had been generated using a single sequencing platform. Class I and class II HLA loci were covered by the typing at four-digit resolution. The number of typed donors differed by locus: roughly 629-640 for A, B, C, DRB1 and DQB1; 522 for DQA1; some 590 for DPA1; and about 450 for DPB1. Because of strong linkage in the cohort, five DR-DQ haplotypes were treated as single units for association and clustering. Among roughly 400 genotyped donors of the cohort, an average of approximately 220,000 unique TCR beta nucleotide sequences was sequenced per donor, of which about 19% were non-productive.

In total, approximately 610 healthy bone marrow donors made up the cohort. Cohort members were all nominally healthy when sampled, although unrecorded immune exposures were likely present. The donor tested CMV seronegative and was one of the 352 seronegative cohort members. A peripheral blood sample was collected from each donor, and TCR beta sequencing was performed on peripheral blood mononuclear cells. The Qiagen DNeasy Blood Extraction Kit was used to extract genomic DNA from the blood cell samples. Study-level results and caveats: A cluster of highly shared sequence variants was judged likely to represent a technical artifact of the sequencing pipeline. A further reported finding was that TCR beta sequences accurately predicted the HLA-A and HLA-B alleles for most subjects in the first cohort. The classifier was reported to diagnose cytomegalovirus status with high specificity and sensitivity in both the original and validation cohorts. It was suggested by the authors that the approach could potentially be generalized to other disease states and immunological phenotypes. According to a later genetic analysis, donors in an Asian-associated ancestry cluster had fewer N-insertions in productive TCRs than the approximately 670-donor mean. The study listed approximately 160 TCR beta chains as associated with cytomegalovirus. Because HLA typing was missing for some donors at each locus, association tests included only the typed subset. V-gene and J-gene trimming of TCR beta chains was associated with a missense DCLRE1C variant in a later genetic analysis, and the association was replicated in an independent cohort. Most CMV-associated TCR beta chains appeared to be HLA-restricted in a later analysis, and the HLA associations seemed to be driven largely by CMV exposure. Roughly uniform sequencing depth across donors was assumed in presence/absence analyses, although this assumption may not hold. Strong co-occurrence of HLA alleles, especially DR and DQ, made assigning TCR associations to individual alleles difficult. Approximately 16 rarely observed V segments, including chromosome 9 orphons, were excluded from the earlier analysis of almost 600 of the donors because counts were too low. While some public TCRs were present in many individuals, most TCR sequences turned up only very rarely across donors. An earlier analysis of around 540 of the donors showed that most TCR beta V segments appeared in productive rearrangements either about 87% or about 30% of the time, which broadly matched IMGT annotations. In a later analysis, HLA-associated TCR beta chains showed more clonal expansion and lower generation probabilities than non-associated chains that were equally common. At a false discovery rate of 0.05, a later analysis linked 15,000 to 20,000 TCR beta sequences to specific HLA alleles. Immune exposure information for the cohort was limited to CMV serostatus. This cohort had only TCR beta chains sequenced, and the lack of alpha or paired-chain data limited which features could be detected. In vitro tests confirmed that a few of the cytomegalovirus-associated TCR beta chains recognize cytomegalovirus antigens. A later analysis found that TCR association rates varied across HLA loci, with DRB1 alleles showing the most associated TCRs and HLA-C alleles the fewest. Because the 87-base-pair reads could not distinguish some IMGT-functional V segments, including TRBV6-2 and TRBV6-3, those segments were excluded. Linkage disequilibrium might explain the correlated functional status among segregating V segments, but an unknown experimental factor could not be ruled out. According to a later analysis, parvovirus B19, influenza, CMV and Epstein-Barr virus appeared linked to several top co-occurrence clusters.

The sample holds one count of this clone. What this receptor recognizes is not known. Base qualities are not at hand, and no much larger clone is one base apart. Libraries were constructed by the immunoSEQ multiplex PCR assay. For the multiplex PCR, a mixture combining 60 forward primers for TCR Vbeta segments and 13 reverse primers for TCR Jbeta segments was used. The CDR3 region of rearranged TCR beta genes was amplified from genomic DNA by a multiplex PCR assay. Amplified TCR beta libraries were sequenced as 87-base-pair reads on the Illumina HiSeq System. The study's processing was this. Across the 700 or so repertoires, a later analysis counted some 81 million unique TCR beta chains, roughly 11 million of which were shared by at least two donors. To remove PCR and sequencing errors, raw reads were error-corrected and collapsed into unique sequences using a nearest-neighbor algorithm that merged closely related sequences. V, D and J gene segments were assigned by aligning CDR3 sequences to IMGT reference sequences. For a sequence to be retained, at least a six-nucleotide match to both a V gene segment and a J gene segment was required. A rearrangement was called productive if the CDR3 had no stop codons and remained in frame with V and J, and every other rearrangement was called non-productive. Following IMGT convention, CDR3 was defined as the stretch from the second conserved V-encoded cysteine up to the conserved J-encoded phenylalanine. The earlier analysis of more than 450 of the donors excluded sequences that lacked an unambiguous match to a single V gene segment. An earlier analysis of approximately 590 of the donors classified V segments as functional when productive rearrangements were above 56.7% and as segregating when the standard deviation between donors was above 5%. A statistical classification framework was built to diagnose cytomegalovirus status from the catalog of TCR beta chain sequences. A later analysis assigned V and J genes by comparing TCR nucleotide sequences with IMGT/GENE-DB human TR gene sequences. A later analysis assigned CDR3 sequences and most-parsimonious VDJ recombination scenarios with the TCRdist pipeline. In a later analysis, every TCR beta chain was defined by the combination of its CDR3 amino acid sequence and its V-gene family, and reads without a unique V-gene family were dropped. In a later analysis, a few hundred highly shared, low-generation-probability nucleotide sequences were removed to address suspected cross-contamination and a sequencing artifact. In a later analysis, a clonal expansion index was calculated for each public chain from normalized within-repertoire ranks of inferred template counts. Generation probabilities in a later analysis came from a VDJ recombination model fitted to out-of-frame rearrangements, and those results were checked against IGoR. In a later analysis, TCR-TCR, TCR-HLA and TCR-CMV co-occurrence was scored with hypergeometric tests, and a repertoire-size bias correction was applied to TCR pairs. False discovery rates were estimated in a later analysis by permuting HLA or CMV assignments 20 times. In a later analysis, co-occurring TCRs were grouped using DBSCAN, and TCRdist sequence similarity was added for clustering within HLA-allele-positive subsets. Co-occurrence clustering excluded repertoires with fewer than 30,000 or more than 120,000 public chains, plus five with anomalous nucleotide sharing. TCRdb stores this immuneACCESS table with in-frame sequences only. Part of the clones is absent; in the studies checked, under half of the shortfall reflects unresolved V genes, and no reason is known for the rest. The D gene and trimming were derived from the DNA, and the V and J assignments and clone size from that table. The sample table contains over 200,000 clones; only one count was recorded for approximately 82% of them. The ten largest clones capture over 0.5% of the sample.

Including the terminal cysteine and phenylalanine, the CDR3 comprises 15 residues. The sequence is cut down to CDR3 DNA, 45 bases in frame from base 1. Recombination joined TRBV12-2 with TRBJ1-2; no check of the table's D call, TRBD1, against the DNA was made. TRBV12-2 is labeled a pseudogene. This clonotype originated in a woman between 40 and 55 years old in good health and CMV-seronegative. Specimen: PBMCs. This receptor has the CDR3 CASRLEAGGDYGYTF. The bases read TGTGCAAGTCGCTTAGAGGCAGGGGGCGACTATGGCTACACCTTC.